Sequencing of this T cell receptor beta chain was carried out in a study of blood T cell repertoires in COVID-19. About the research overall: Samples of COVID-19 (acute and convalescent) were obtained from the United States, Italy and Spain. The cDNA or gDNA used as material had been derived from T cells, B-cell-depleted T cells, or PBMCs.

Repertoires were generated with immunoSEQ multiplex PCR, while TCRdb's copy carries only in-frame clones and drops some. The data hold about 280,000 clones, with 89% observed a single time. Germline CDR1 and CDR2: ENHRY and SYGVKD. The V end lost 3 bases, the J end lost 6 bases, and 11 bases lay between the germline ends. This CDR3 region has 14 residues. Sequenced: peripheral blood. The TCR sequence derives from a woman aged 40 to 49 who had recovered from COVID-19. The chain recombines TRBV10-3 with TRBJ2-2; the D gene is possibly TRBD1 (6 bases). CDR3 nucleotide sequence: TGTGCCATCAGTGAAAGGGGGACGTCCGGGGAGCTGTTTTTT. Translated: CAISERGTSGELFF.